Listed here are 25 T cell receptor beta chains from one sample, sequenced in a study of cytomegalovirus exposure and HLA in healthy donors. Both 60 Vbeta primers and 13 Jbeta primers went into the PCR. Using immunoSEQ multiplex PCR, the repertoire was profiled, and TCRdb retains in-frame clones only, with some absent. The profile covers about 38,000 clones, with 86% appearing a single time and 9.5% to 12% taken by the ten largest. Input material: PBMCs. The origin of the receptors is a woman aged 40 to 55 in good health and CMV-seropositive.

In nucleotides, the CDR3 is TGCGCCAGCAGCCCACGGACTAGCGGGGGAGGATCCTACAATGAGCAGTTCTTC. Amino acids: CASSPRTSGGGSYNEQFF. The chain recombines TRBV4-3 with TRBJ2-1; 13 bases agree with TRBD2. Germline assignment: CDR1 LGHNA and CDR2 YSLEER. CDR3 size: 18 residues. V trimming: 4 bases; J trimming: 1 base; junction bases outside the gene matches: 7.

This clone appeared a few times. The J gene is TRBJ2-3, the V gene TRBV7-9; 9 positions agree with TRBD2. From germline, CDR1 is SEHNR and CDR2 FQNEAQ (reference sequence). The V gene end was trimmed by 3 bases and the J gene end by 3 bases; junction bases not matched to a gene: 4. The CDR3 is 15 residues long. Here the CDR3 DNA reads TGTGCCAGCAGCTTCGTTAGCGGGGGTACAGATACGCAGTATTTT. Its protein product is CASSFVSGGTDTQYF. Full variable domain (rest looked up from reference TRBV7-9 and TRBJ2-3): DTGVSQNPRHKITKRGQNVTFRCDPISEHNRLYWYRQTLGQGPEFLTYFQNEAQLEKSRLLSDRFSAERPKGSFSTLEIQRTEQGDSAMYLCASSFVSGGTDTQYFGPGTRLTVL.

The rearrangement links TRBV5-1 to TRBJ2-1; 9 nucleotides align to TRBD2. V was pared by 0 bases and J by 7 bases, with 11 bases of the junction left unmatched. This CDR3 contains 17 residues. Germline V CDR1 and CDR2: SGHRS, YFSETQ. Here the CDR3 reads CASSLGHVRGGMNEQFF. The CDR3 nucleotides are TGCGCCAGCAGCTTGGGCCATGTGCGGGGGGGCATGAATGAGCAGTTCTTC.

V usage is TRBV25-1 and J usage is TRBJ2-2; D unclear. V shed 6 bases and J shed 5 bases, with 7 bases lying between them. The germline V gene has CDR1 MGHDK and CDR2 SYGVNS. The CDR3 length is 12 residues. The CDR3 bases are TGTGCCAGCAGCGTCTTGACCGGGGAGCTGTTTTTT. Translating gives CASSVLTGELFF.

This rearrangement joins TRBV11-2 to TRBJ2-3, with a weak D call TRBD1 (5 bases). The germline V and J ends were trimmed by 5 bases and 5 bases, with 11 bases remaining between them. The CDR3 has 13 amino acids. The germline gives CDR1 SGHAT, CDR2 FQNNGV. The CDR3 sequence: CASSPRVVDTQYF. The CDR3 bases are TGTGCCAGCAGCCCCAGGGTTGTAGATACGCAGTATTTT.

The table lists this clone with a count of one. J is TRBJ2-1 and V is TRBV2; possible D gene TRBD2, 7 bases. In germline, CDR1 is SNHLY, CDR2 FYNNEI. Trimming left V 6 bases short and J 3 bases short, with 24 bases between. This CDR3 comprises 18 residues. CDR3 coding DNA: TGTGCCAGCAGCCTGGAGGGGCGGGGGCGCCCCCTCTACAATGAGCAGTTCTTC. It is translated as CASSLEGRGRPLYNEQFF.

This clone was seen only a few times. The chain uses TRBV6-6 and TRBJ1-6; TRBD1 is a possible D gene (5 bases). The CDR3 runs 14 residues. Germline V gene lookup returns CDR1 MNHNY and CDR2 SVGAGI (reference sequence). Trimming took off 7 bases at V and 7 bases at J, with 14 bases between the two ends. The CDR3 loop is CASTRGERNSPLHF. In nucleotides, the CDR3 is TGTGCCAGCACCCGGGGGGAAAGGAATTCACCCCTCCACTTT.

V is TRBV19 and J is TRBJ2-2; no reliable D call. V was pared by 2 bases and J by 3 bases, with 4 bases between. The CDR3 spans 13 residues. Per the germline V gene, CDR1 is LNHDA and CDR2 is SQIVND (reference sequence). In DNA, the CDR3 is TGTGCCAGTAGTATATCGGACACCGGGGAGCTGTTTTTT. It specifies CASSISDTGELFF.

This rearrangement joins TRBV30 to TRBJ1-2; the match to TRBD1 covers 12 bases. There are 15 residues in the CDR3. V dropped 1 base and J dropped 8; count of bases not matched to a gene: 8. Per germline, CDR1 GTSNPN and CDR2 SVGIG (reference sequence). DNA for the CDR3: TGTGCCTGGAGTGCCGGGACAGGGGGCTTTGGGGGCTACACCTTC. As protein: CAWSAGTGGFGGYTF.

V gene TRBV27 combines with J gene TRBJ2-2, with 8 bases that match TRBD1. The J segment lost 4 bases and the V segment lost 5 bases, leaving 6 bases of the junction unmatched. This CDR3 has 15 amino acids. Looked up from germline, CDR1 is MNHEY and CDR2 is SMNVEV (reference sequence). CDR3 in amino acids: CASSPGGRATGELFF. The DNA of the CDR3 is TGTGCCAGCAGTCCAGGGGGCAGGGCCACCGGGGAGCTGTTTTTT.

This clone has just one count. V usage is TRBV10-3 and J usage is TRBJ2-5; tentative D call: TRBD1 (6 bases). Germline V gene data show CDR1 as ENHRY and CDR2 as SYGVKD. The V end was cut by 4 bases, the J end by 5 bases, with 26 bases between. The CDR3 length is 18 residues. CDR3 sequence (DNA): TGTGCCATCAGTGGGATGGGGGCGTCCGGGACAACTCGGGAGACCCAGTACTTC. It translates to CAISGMGASGTTRETQYF.

This chain joins TRBV19 and TRBJ1-2; D gene ambiguous. Looked up from germline, CDR1 is LNHDA and CDR2 is SQIVND (reference sequence). The CDR3 covers 12 residues. V was shortened by 5 bases and J by 4 bases, with 8 bases between the two germline ends. CDR3 bases: TGTGCCAGTAGTTCACATCCCTATGGCTACACCTTC. Translated, it gives CASSSHPYGYTF.

The rearrangement uses TRBV30 and TRBJ2-1; 9 nucleotides match TRBD1. The CDR3 is made up of 17 amino acids. V was pared by 0 bases and J by 4 bases, with 10 bases of the junction left unmatched. Germline loops: CDR1 GTSNPN, CDR2 SVGIG (reference sequence). The CDR3 DNA sequence: TGTGCCTGGAGTGTAGCTTTGTCGGGACAGGGTTACAATGAGCAGTTCTTC. Translating gives CAWSVALSGQGYNEQFF.

The rearrangement joins TRBV4-1 to TRBJ1-5, with D tentatively TRBD1 (5 bases). The V gene's germline CDR1 is MGHRA and CDR2 YSYEKL. CDR3 length: 15 amino acids. Trimming removed 0 bases from V and 7 bases from J, with 13 bases in between. CDR3 nucleotides: TGCGCCAGCAGCCAAGATCAGGGAGGTGCCCAGCCCCAGCATTTT. It is translated as CASSQDQGGAQPQHF.

The chain recombines TRBV29-1 with TRBJ2-1, with 10 bases lining up with TRBD2. The CDR3 contains 13 residues. CDR1 SQVTM and CDR2 ANQGSEA come from the germline V gene. The V gene end was trimmed by 4 bases and the J gene end by 12 bases; junction bases not matched to a gene: 9. The CDR3 protein is CSVGAGGRCGQFF. For the CDR3, the DNA is TGCAGCGTTGGAGCGGGGGGGCGATGCGGGCAGTTCTTC.

The rearrangement links TRBV6-5 to TRBJ1-2; D is unresolved. The CDR3 runs 15 residues. Trimming took off 2 bases at V and 8 bases at J, with 18 bases between the two ends. Germline V gene lookup returns CDR1 MNHEY and CDR2 SVGAGI. The CDR3 protein is CASSYQPGGAKGYTF. DNA for the CDR3: TGTGCCAGCAGTTACCAACCCGGAGGAGCGAAGGGCTACACCTTC.

The V and J genes are TRBV7-9 and TRBJ1-1; D is uncertain. CDR3 length: 15 amino acids. Germline values: CDR1 SEHNR, CDR2 FQNEAQ (reference sequence). Trimming took off 5 bases at V and 0 bases at J, with 13 bases between the two ends. CDR3 nucleotide sequence: TGTGCCAGCAGCCTGCCGGGAAGCCTGAACACTGAAGCTTTCTTT. It is translated as CASSLPGSLNTEAFF.

This chain connects TRBV15 to TRBJ1-2, with 10 bases lining up with TRBD1. This CDR3 spans 15 amino acids. V shed 6 bases, J shed 8 bases, and the junction held 12 bases outside the gene matches. The germline V gene encodes CDR1 LNHNV and CDR2 YYDKDF (reference sequence). DNA for the CDR3: TGTGCCACCAGTGAACCCGGGACAGGGGAAAGGGGCTACACCTTC. Amino acids: CATSEPGTGERGYTF.

CDR3 coding DNA: TGTGCCAGCAGTGCGCCTTTATCGGGGGTTCGGTACACTGAAGCTTTCTTT. Translated: CASSAPLSGVRYTEAFF. The V gene is TRBV5-6, the J gene TRBJ1-1, with a weak D call TRBD1 (5 bases). The CDR3 runs 17 residues. Trimming cost V 5 bases and J 3 bases, with 23 bases left between them. Germline V gene data show CDR1 as SGHDT and CDR2 as YYEEEE.

This chain links TRBV6-4 with TRBJ2-2; D not resolved. The length of the CDR3 is 14 residues. Germline V gene sequence: CDR1 MRHNA, CDR2 SNTAGT. With 7 bases removed from V and 10 bases from J, the gap between germline ends came to 19 bases. The CDR3, as DNA: TGTGCCAGCATCCCAGGTCCCACGAGAGCGGAGCTGTTTTTT. It specifies CASIPGPTRAELFF.

The chain carries TRBV30 and TRBJ1-5; D might be TRBD1 (5 bases). The CDR3 has 14 amino acids. Germline loops: CDR1 GTSNPN, CDR2 SVGIG (reference sequence). V was clipped by 1 base and J by 4 bases, with 11 bases between them. The CDR3 region has the DNA TGTGCCTGGAGTGAAGGGACTAGGAATCAGCCCCAGCATTTT. Its protein product is CAWSEGTRNQPQHF. The variable domain in full, completed from reference TRBV30 and TRBJ1-5, reads SQTIHQWPATLVQPVGSPLSLECTVEGTSNPNLYWYRQAAGRGLQLLFYSVGIGQISSEVPQNLSASRPQDRQFILSSKKLLLSDSGFYLCAWSEGTRNQPQHFGDGTRLSIL.

The V call is TRBV7-3, the J call TRBJ1-5; tentatively, D is TRBD1 (5 bases). The CDR3 length is 16 residues. V was clipped by 3 bases and J by 2 bases, with 14 bases between them. Germline V gene data show CDR1 as SGHTA and CDR2 as FQGTGA. CDR3 amino acids: CASSLGPVLGNQPQHF. CDR3 DNA sequence: TGTGCCAGCAGCTTGGGGCCGGTATTGGGCAATCAGCCCCAGCATTTT.

CDR3 DNA: TGTGCCAGCAGTTACTCTGGGACAGGGAGTCAGCCCCAGCATTTT. It is translated as CASSYSGTGSQPQHF. This rearrangement joins TRBV6-5 to TRBJ1-5, with 9 bases aligning to TRBD1. The J segment lost 6 bases and the V segment lost 0 bases, leaving 3 bases of the junction unmatched. This CDR3 has 15 residues. Germline V CDR1 and CDR2: MNHEY, SVGAGI.

The chain carries TRBV28 and TRBJ2-1, with 9 bases matching TRBD2. Germline values: CDR1 MDHEN, CDR2 SYDVKM. Germline trimming cut 3 bases from V and 10 bases from J; bases unmatched to any gene: 13. The CDR3 consists of 16 residues. The CDR3 nucleotides are TGTGCCAGCAGTTTGCTCCTCCCGGGGCTAGCGGGGGAGCAGTTCTTC. It translates to CASSLLLPGLAGEQFF. Full variable domain (missing parts from reference TRBV28 and TRBJ2-1): DVKVTQSSRYLVKRTGEKVFLECVQDMDHENMFWYRQDPGLGLRLIYFSYDVKMKEKGDIPEGYSVSREKKERFSLILESASTNQTSMYLCASSLLLPGLAGEQFFGPGTRLTVL.

The chain recombines TRBV7-8 with TRBJ1-4, with TRBD1 matching 12 bases. The CDR3 runs to 16 residues. Germline V gene lookup returns CDR1 SGHVS and CDR2 FQNEAQ. The junction had 9 bases not matched to a gene; V was cut back by 5 bases and J by 8 bases. The CDR3 protein is CASSHGTGGRNEKLFF. In DNA form, the CDR3 reads TGTGCCAGCAGCCACGGGACAGGGGGCCGAAACGAAAAACTGTTTTTT.